The rows below give T cell receptor beta chains drawn from one sample of a study of regulatory T cells in long-lasting Graves disease. One entry per CDR3 protein results from TCRdb running MiXCR on the multiplex PCR reads. The sample shows approximately 350,000 distinct CDR3 sequences, 16% of them seen only once. Another study also made use of these data, one on T cells in Graves' hyperthyroidism and ophthalmopathy.

The sample in question was peripheral blood mononuclear cells (PBMCs), obtained at new diagnosis, from a patient treated with antithyroid drugs. These receptor sequences come from a woman aged 18-29 years with Graves disease. Each CDR3 is given with its conserved first and last residue. A D gene is named only where the DNA matches it firmly. The size entry is marked missing in some rows and otherwise reads once, few, many or a size class.

J: TRBJ1-2; size: many; V: TRBV28; D: NA; CDR3: CASIKWGDYGYTF; DNA: TGTGCCAGCATCAAGTGGGGTGACTATGGCTACACCTTC
J: TRBJ2-5; size: NA; V: TRBV18; D: TRBD1; CDR3: CASSPIQGPETQYF; DNA: TGTGCCAGCTCACCAATACAGGGGCCGGAGACCCAGTACTTC
J: TRBJ1-5; size: many; V: TRBV3-1; D: TRBD1; CDR3: CASSPRGLQPQHF; DNA: TGTGCCAGCAGTCCCAGGGGGCTTCAGCCCCAGCATTTT
J: TRBJ2-7; size: many; V: TRBV11-2; D: NA; CDR3: CASSLDNNRAGGEQYF; DNA: TGTGCCAGCAGCTTAGATAATAACAGGGCAGGCGGCGAGCAGTACTTC
J: TRBJ2-7; size: few; V: TRBV20-1; D: NA; CDR3: CSARRADHEQYF; DNA: TGCAGTGCTAGAAGGGCAGATCACGAGCAGTACTTC
J: TRBJ1-6; size: few; V: TRBV6-9; D: NA; CDR3: CASSYSSRADSPLHF; DNA: TGTGCCAGCAGTTACTCTTCCAGGGCGGATTCACCCCTCCACTTT
J: TRBJ1-6; size: NA; V: TRBV11-2; D: TRBD1; CDR3: CASSPWTGYNSPLHF; DNA: TGTGCCAGCAGCCCGTGGACAGGCTATAATTCACCCCTCCACTTT
J: TRBJ2-1; size: NA; V: TRBV19; D: NA; CDR3: CASSIGPRQFF; DNA: TGTGCCAGTAGTATAGGCCCCCGGCAGTTCTTC
J: TRBJ1-2; size: NA; V: TRBV7-9; D: NA; CDR3: CASSLVRDRPYYGYTF; DNA: TGTGCCAGCAGCTTAGTACGGGACCGCCCCTACTATGGCTACACCTTC
J: TRBJ2-5; size: many; V: TRBV28; D: TRBD1; CDR3: CASSSPGQGMQETQYF; DNA: TGTGCCAGCAGTTCACCGGGACAGGGCATGCAAGAGACCCAGTACTTC
J: TRBJ2-5; size: many; V: TRBV11-2; D: NA; CDR3: CASSNTGLIETQYF; DNA: TGTGCCAGCTCGAACACGGGTTTGATAGAGACCCAGTACTTC
J: TRBJ2-5; size: many; V: TRBV6-1; D: NA; CDR3: CASSDLLQSVIGGTQYF; DNA: TGTGCCAGCAGTGACCTCCTCCAGAGCGTAATAGGTGGGACCCAGTACTTC
J: TRBJ2-7; size: NA; V: TRBV25-1; D: NA; CDR3: CASSYGPGQYF; DNA: TGTGCCAGCAGTTATGGTCCGGGGCAGTACTTC
J: TRBJ2-1; size: many; V: TRBV11-2; D: TRBD2; CDR3: CASSFLHTSVNEQFF; DNA: TGTGCCAGCAGCTTCCTCCATACTAGCGTCAATGAGCAGTTCTTC
J: TRBJ2-1; size: few; V: TRBV25-1; D: TRBD2; CDR3: CASSEAGVFYEQFF; DNA: TGTGCCAGCAGTGAAGCGGGAGTCTTCTATGAGCAGTTCTTC
J: TRBJ1-1; size: NA; V: TRBV19; D: NA; CDR3: CASSDYDRNTEAFF; DNA: TGTGCCAGTAGCGATTATGACAGGAACACTGAAGCTTTCTTT
J: TRBJ2-1; size: many; V: TRBV6-9; D: NA; CDR3: CASSSAGGPYYNEQFF; DNA: TGTGCCAGCAGTTCCGCCGGTGGACCATACTACAATGAGCAGTTCTTC
J: TRBJ1-6; size: few; V: TRBV19; D: TRBD1; CDR3: CASTLRTGDNSPLHF; DNA: TGTGCCAGTACCTTAAGGACAGGCGACAATTCACCCCTCCACTTT